A selection of T cell receptor beta chains follows, all from one sample in a study of T-cell reconstitution after alpha-beta-depleted transplantation in children. TCRdb re-called the PCR reads with MiXCR, one entry per CDR3 protein. The data contain about 610,000 distinct CDR3 sequences, about 10% of them singletons. Sequencing used PBMCs from the stem cell graft donor, obtained from the stem cell graft. The receptor source for this set is a human donor who donated a stem cell graft to a child with acute myeloid leukemia. CDR3s include the opening cysteine and the closing phenylalanine or tryptophan. Each record gives: J gene, V gene, CDR3 protein.

TRBJ2-2 TRBV7-3 CASSSLTSGSSTGELFF
TRBJ2-7 TRBV7-9 CASSQRIGQGKEQYF
TRBJ1-5 TRBV28 CASSPSVGQPQHF
TRBJ1-3 TRBV12-3/TRBV12-4 CASSPRTGKVSGNTIYF
TRBJ1-2 TRBV29-1 CSVANYGYTF
TRBJ2-1 TRBV28 CASSFGLAGFEQFF
TRBJ2-7 TRBV29-1 CSVEGREGGGFEQYF
TRBJ2-1 TRBV10-2 CASSSGQGGRNEQFF
TRBJ2-1 TRBV24-1 CATGLYNEQFF
TRBJ2-5 TRBV27 CASSPWTWGQGAGETQYF
TRBJ1-1 TRBV30 CAWTRRLLVRAFF
TRBJ2-1 TRBV9 CASSVLSIPLNEQFF
TRBJ2-5 TRBV20-1 CSARDPGHPETQYF
TRBJ2-7 TRBV12-3/TRBV12-4 CASNGGDRGHEQYF
TRBJ1-3 TRBV15 CATSRAVTGGGNTIYF
TRBJ2-7 TRBV10-3 CAIRPGLAGTGSYEQYF
TRBJ2-1 TRBV20-1 CSARDLAGAYNEQFF
TRBJ1-4 TRBV6-1 CASSVRGFEKLFF
TRBJ2-7 TRBV27 CASKQLAAYEQYF
TRBJ1-5 TRBV19 CASSMATGNQPQHF
TRBJ2-1 TRBV7-3 CASSFLGGSYNEQFF
TRBJ2-2 TRBV12-3/TRBV12-4 CASSLVAGTGELFF
TRBJ1-5 TRBV27 CASSRNPDSNQPQHF
TRBJ2-5 TRBV9 CASSKQEQETQYF
TRBJ2-3 TRBV7-6 CASSPTGGTSGTDTQYF
TRBJ1-1 TRBV3-1 CASSRARGNTEAFF
TRBJ2-1 TRBV30 CAWSVIQFYNEQFF
TRBJ2-7 TRBV28 CASSRPGRAYEQYF
TRBJ1-6 TRBV12-3/TRBV12-4 CASSFRADSPLHF
TRBJ2-1 TRBV7-8 CASSLGSGLGNEQFF
TRBJ2-3 TRBV21-1 CASSKEASGEYSDTQYF
TRBJ2-3 TRBV7-2 CASSLVRADTQYF
TRBJ2-5 TRBV20-1 CSASPDRRGTQYF
TRBJ1-1 TRBV10-3 CAISESRGLIKIGTEAFF
TRBJ2-2 TRBV5-1 CASSLRLPNTGELFF
TRBJ2-7 TRBV11-1 CASSLRQGLDVGSYEQYF
TRBJ2-5 TRBV20-1 CSASWGGRTQETQYF
TRBJ2-5 TRBV7-2 CASHRGGGETQYF
TRBJ2-2 TRBV12-3/TRBV12-4 CATSGTSGTGELFF
TRBJ2-1 TRBV6-1 CAGRSGSSYNEQFF
TRBJ2-1 TRBV5-1 CASSPQAGGNNEQFF
TRBJ2-7 TRBV29-1 CSVLSDRHYEQYF
TRBJ2-1 TRBV28 CASSLFGTGGNEQFF
TRBJ2-3 TRBV6-6 CAGKGASTDTQYF
TRBJ2-1 TRBV4-3 CASSQGGVAVYNEQFF
TRBJ2-5 TRBV5-4 CASSLEGTGETQYF
TRBJ2-7 TRBV11-2 CASEEGGEQYF
TRBJ2-4 TRBV12-3/TRBV12-4 CASSLTAGSGNIQYF
TRBJ2-4 TRBV5-6 CASSHSHTVQAKNIQYF
TRBJ2-1 TRBV21-1 CASSPLLVAYAYNEQFF
TRBJ2-1 TRBV28 CASRGDSDNEQFF
TRBJ1-2 TRBV5-1 CASGVGTNYGYTF